The 8 T cell receptor beta chains in this list originate from one sample, sequenced in a study of beta chain features in type 1 diabetes. The authors reverse transcribed all of the isolated RNA, so sequencing captured expressed TCRB transcripts. Measured with immunoSEQ multiplex PCR; TCRdb has only the in-frame clones, and not every one. The table lists around 170,000 clones, approximately 9.9% of them singletons. What was sequenced was central memory CD4+ T cells from blood. The source of these receptors is a woman aged 18-29 years in good health.

This clone showed up just a few times. This chain uses TRBV19 with TRBJ2-5; 10 bases map to TRBD2. This CDR3 comprises 17 residues. The germline CDR1 and CDR2 sequences are LNHDA and SQIVND (reference sequence). V trimming: 1 base; J trimming: 2 bases; junction bases outside the gene matches: 7. CDR3 coding DNA: TGTGCCAGTAGTATAGGGTCTAGCGGGGGCCTGCAAGAGACCCAGTACTTC. It specifies CASSIGSSGGLQETQYF.

This clone has ten or more counts. This chain connects TRBV7-9 to TRBJ1-3; 9 bases are shared with TRBD1. Germline values: CDR1 SEHNR, CDR2 FQNEAQ (reference sequence). The CDR3 covers 17 residues. The junction had 11 bases not matched to a gene; V was cut back by 5 bases and J by 3 bases. CDR3 sequence reads: CASSQEQGADFGNTIYF. CDR3 nucleotide sequence: TGTGCCAGCAGCCAAGAACAGGGGGCGGATTTTGGAAACACCATATATTTT. The full variable domain, with the rest looked up from reference TRBV7-9 and TRBJ1-3, is DTGVSQNPRHKITKRGQNVTFRCDPISEHNRLYWYRQTLGQGPEFLTYFQNEAQLEKSRLLSDRFSAERPKGSFSTLEIQRTEQGDSAMYLCASSQEQGADFGNTIYFGEGSWLTVV.

This sequence joins TRBV25-1 and TRBJ2-5; 7 bases are shared with TRBD1. V gave up 7 bases and J gave up 0 bases; unmatched junction bases: 5. CDR1 is MGHDK and CDR2 is SYGVNS in the germline V gene. CDR3 length equals 14 residues. The CDR3 nucleotides are TGTGCCAGCACCAAGGGACAGTACCAAGAGACCCAGTACTTC. Translation: CASTKGQYQETQYF.

This clone turned up a few times. The chain recombines TRBV6-5 with TRBJ1-2, with TRBD1 as a possible D gene (5 bases). V was cut by 9 bases and J by 11 bases, with 16 bases left in between. The V gene's germline CDR1 is MNHEY and CDR2 SVGAGI. The CDR3 totals 11 residues. CDR3 region: CASSSGLGYTF. CDR3 sequence (DNA): TGTGCCAGTTCCTCGGGACTCGGGTACACCTTC.

The rearrangement uses TRBV7-6 and TRBJ1-2, with D maybe TRBD1 (5 bases). Germline loops: CDR1 SGHVS, CDR2 FNYEAQ. V was cut by 1 base and J by 8 bases, with 17 bases left in between. The CDR3 has 15 amino acids. CDR3 sequence (DNA): TGTGCCAGCAGCTTAGGCGCAGGGTCATTGCGCGGCTACACCTTC. Translation: CASSLGAGSLRGYTF. Drawing the rest from reference TRBV7-6 and TRBJ1-2, the complete variable domain is GAGVSQSPRYKVTKRGQDVALRCDPISGHVSLYWYRQALGQGPEFLTYFNYEAQQDKSGLPNDRFSAERPEGSISTLTIQRTEQRDSAMYRCASSLGAGSLRGYTFGSGTRLTVV.

This clone occurred a few times. The gene calls are TRBV7-2 and TRBJ2-3; 8 nucleotides match TRBD1. With V trimmed by 5 bases and J by 0 bases, 7 bases remained unmatched. Per germline, CDR1 SGHTA and CDR2 FQGNSA. The CDR3 consists of 16 residues. The chain's CDR3 is CASSPWTGSSTDTQYF. Written as DNA, the CDR3 is TGTGCCAGCAGCCCCTGGACAGGGTCCAGCACAGATACGCAGTATTTT. Looking up the rest from reference TRBV7-2 and TRBJ2-3 gives the full variable domain: GAGVSQSPSNKVTEKGKDVELRCDPISGHTALYWYRQSLGQGLEFLIYFQGNSAPDKSGLPSDRFSAERTGGSVSTLTIQRTQQEDSAVYLCASSPWTGSSTDTQYFGPGTRLTVL.

The sample holds a few counts of this clone. The V and J genes are TRBV18 and TRBJ1-2; a weak D match, TRBD1 (6 bases). V lost 2 bases, J lost 7 bases, and 20 bases lay in between. The V gene's germline CDR1 is KGHSH and CDR2 LQKENI. The CDR3 totals 16 residues. The CDR3 region has the DNA TGTGCCAGCTCACCAAGTATTGACAGGAGAGGAGGTGGCTACACCTTC. Amino acids: CASSPSIDRRGGGYTF.

This clone was recorded a few times. Here the CDR3 DNA reads TGTGCCAGCAGCGTGCGGCAGACTAACACCGGGGAGCTGTTTTTT. Its protein product is CASSVRQTNTGELFF. The chain links TRBV9 to TRBJ2-2, with D hard to call. The germline V and J ends were trimmed by 2 bases and 2 bases, with 10 bases remaining between them. CDR3 length: 15 amino acids. CDR1 and CDR2 from the germline V gene are SGDLS and YYNGEE.